These 20 T cell receptor beta chains were sequenced from one sample in a study of T cell changes during pregnancy in multiple sclerosis. Only in-frame clones appear in the TCRdb table, and some are missing; sequencing was by immunoSEQ multiplex PCR. The profile shows around 96,000 clones, 94% of them singletons. The sample was peripheral blood, taken after pregnancy. Source of these receptors: a female donor in good health, enrolled as a control in a pregnancy study.

This clone was detected only once. The chain links TRBV9 to TRBJ1-1, with TRBD1 matching over 9 bases. Germline V gives CDR1 SGDLS, CDR2 YYNGEE. Trimming took 3 bases from V and 1 from J; bases not matched to a gene: 4. The CDR3 runs to 15 residues. CDR3 protein: CASSGTGARNTEAFF. The CDR3 nucleotides read TGTGCCAGCAGCGGGACAGGGGCTAGGAACACTGAAGCTTTCTTT. Supplemented by reference TRBV9 and TRBJ1-1, the full variable domain reads DSGVTQTPKHLITATGQRVTLRCSPRSGDLSVYWYQQSLDQGLQFLIQYYNGEERAKGNILERFSAQQFPDLHSELNLSSLELGDSALYFCASSGTGARNTEAFFGQGTRLTVV.

The rearrangement links TRBV7-2 to TRBJ2-1; 12 positions agree with TRBD2. Unmatched junction bases numbered 4, after V lost 6 bases and J lost 4 bases. Germline V gene lookup returns CDR1 SGHTA and CDR2 FQGNSA. The CDR3 has 15 residues. This CDR3 is CASRPGLAGYNEQFF. The CDR3 DNA follows: TGTGCCAGCAGACCGGGACTAGCGGGTTACAATGAGCAGTTCTTC.

The CDR3 loop reads CASSPDSYQPQHF. As DNA, the CDR3 is TGTGCCAGCAGTCCGGACAGCTATCAGCCCCAGCATTTT. V is TRBV2 and J is TRBJ1-5; possible D gene TRBD1, 6 bases. The germline V gene has CDR1 SNHLY and CDR2 FYNNEI. The length of the CDR3 is 13 residues. The V end was cut by 5 bases, the J end by 5 bases, with 10 bases between.

This chain connects TRBV30 to TRBJ1-2; tentatively, D is TRBD1 (5 bases). The germline gives CDR1 GTSNPN, CDR2 SVGIG (reference sequence). V lost 3 bases, J lost 5 bases, and 22 bases lay in between. The CDR3 has 16 amino acids. This CDR3 reads CAWSKPTTGESYGYTF. The CDR3 DNA sequence: TGTGCCTGGAGCAAACCCACCACAGGCGAATCGTATGGCTACACCTTC.

The CDR3 DNA sequence: TGTGCCTGGACTCCTGATACGGGTTCACCCCTCCACTTT. Its protein product is CAWTPDTGSPLHF. This chain connects TRBV30 to TRBJ1-6; D remains unclear. The CDR3 contains 13 residues. CDR1 is GTSNPN and CDR2 is SVGIG in the germline V gene (reference sequence). Between the trimmed V and J ends, which lost 4 bases and 9 bases, there was a span of 13 bases.

The V gene is TRBV28, the J gene TRBJ2-7; 9 positions match TRBD1. Germline V gene lookup returns CDR1 MDHEN and CDR2 SYDVKM. CDR3 length: 14 residues. V shed 7 bases, J shed 1 base, and the junction held 5 bases outside the gene matches. CDR3 DNA: TGTGCCAGCACAGGGGACAGGGCATCCTACGAGCAGTACTTC. Protein product: CASTGDRASYEQYF.

The CDR3 region is CASSEASIQETQYF. CDR3 nucleotides: TGTGCCAGCAGCGAAGCCTCAATACAAGAGACCCAGTACTTC. The chain links TRBV7-9 to TRBJ2-5; D call uncertain. Looked up from germline, CDR1 is SEHNR and CDR2 is FQNEAQ (reference sequence). CDR3 size: 14 residues. The V end was cut by 5 bases, the J end by 2 bases, with 12 bases between.

The gene calls are TRBV5-1 and TRBJ2-7; no clear D. With 1 base removed from V and 2 bases from J, the gap between germline ends came to 7 bases. This CDR3 contains 13 residues. The V gene's germline CDR1 is SGHRS and CDR2 YFSETQ. Here the CDR3 reads CASSLTEPYEQYF. The CDR3 region has the DNA TGCGCCAGCAGCTTGACCGAGCCCTACGAGCAGTACTTC.

The chain carries TRBV10-2 and TRBJ1-1; D not resolved. Germline values: CDR1 WSHSY, CDR2 SAAADI. V dropped 7 bases and J dropped 6 bases, with 12 bases sitting between them. This CDR3 is 12 amino acids long. The CDR3 sequence is CASTPTRSEAFF. CDR3 in DNA: TGCGCCAGCACCCCTACGAGGTCTGAAGCTTTCTTT.

The rearrangement links TRBV2 to TRBJ2-1; the D gene is possibly TRBD2 (7 bases). Germline V gene lookup returns CDR1 SNHLY and CDR2 FYNNEI. The CDR3 runs to 14 residues. The V end was cut by 4 bases, the J end by 5 bases, with 12 bases between. The CDR3 DNA reads as TGTGCCAGCAGTGGGACTAGGGGGAACAATGAGCAGTTCTTC. This sequence encodes CASSGTRGNNEQFF.

The rearrangement uses TRBV5-4 and TRBJ2-7; TRBD1 aligns across 8 bases. Germline values: CDR1 SGHNT, CDR2 YYREEE (reference sequence). CDR3 length: 15 amino acids. The ends lost 4 bases at V and 1 base at J; junction bases unmatched: 7. The DNA for the CDR3 is TGTGCCAGCAGCATGGATAGGACAGGGTCCTACGAGCAGTACTTC. Protein product: CASSMDRTGSYEQYF.

The gene calls are TRBV6-1 and TRBJ1-1; D may be TRBD1 (6 bases). The V gene lost 1 base and the J gene lost 2 bases, with 14 bases spanning the gap. Germline loops: CDR1 MNHNS, CDR2 SASEGT. This CDR3 contains 16 residues. Here the CDR3 DNA reads TGTGCCAGCAGTGAAGAGGAAGGACAGATAAACACTGAAGCTTTCTTT. Amino acids: CASSEEEGQINTEAFF.

The V and J genes are TRBV5-4 and TRBJ2-2, with 13 nucleotides matching TRBD2. This CDR3 spans 16 amino acids. Germline V gene lookup returns CDR1 SGHNT and CDR2 YYREEE (reference sequence). Germline trimming cut 4 bases from V and 4 bases from J; bases unmatched to any gene: 4. Here the CDR3 DNA reads TGTGCCAGCAGCCTGACTAGCGGGAGGTTCACCGGGGAGCTGTTTTTT. Amino acids: CASSLTSGRFTGELFF.

The J gene is TRBJ2-2, the V gene TRBV27, with 8 bases identical to TRBD1. Germline CDR1 is MNHEY and CDR2 is SMNVEV (reference sequence). J lost 4 bases, V lost 5 bases, and 9 bases had no gene match. The CDR3 is 16 amino acids. CDR3 protein: CASSPGQGTATGELFF. The DNA of the CDR3 is TGTGCCAGCAGTCCCGGACAGGGTACGGCCACCGGGGAGCTGTTTTTT.

The chain has TRBV30 and TRBJ1-5; 8 bases agree with TRBD1. The CDR3 is made up of 14 amino acids. The V gene end was trimmed by 0 bases and the J gene end by 6 bases; junction bases not matched to a gene: 4. Germline loops: CDR1 GTSNPN, CDR2 SVGIG (reference sequence). The CDR3 reads CAWSVAGGIQPQHF. The CDR3 DNA reads as TGTGCCTGGAGTGTCGCAGGGGGCATTCAGCCCCAGCATTTT.

The gene calls are TRBV5-1 and TRBJ1-4; the D gene is possibly TRBD1 (6 bases). CDR3 length equals 15 residues. Trimming took off 1 base at V and 0 bases at J, with 7 bases between the two ends. Germline V gene sequence: CDR1 SGHRS, CDR2 YFSETQ. The CDR3 bases are TGCGCCAGCAGCTTGAGGGGGTCAACTAATGAAAAACTGTTTTTT. This translates into CASSLRGSTNEKLFF.

V and J are TRBV12-5 and TRBJ1-2; tentative D call: TRBD1 (6 bases). V gave up 1 base and J gave up 3 bases, with 12 bases separating them. This CDR3 contains 15 residues. Germline CDR1 LGHNT, CDR2 FRNRAP. The DNA of the CDR3 is TGTGCTAGTGGTTTGGCCGGACAGTCCTACTATGGCTACACCTTC. Its translation: CASGLAGQSYYGYTF.

The rearrangement links TRBV2 to TRBJ2-7, with D possibly being TRBD1 (6 bases). Germline CDR1 and CDR2: SNHLY and FYNNEI. V lost 4 bases and J lost 0, with 7 bases in between. The CDR3 consists of 13 residues. CDR3 coding DNA: TGTGCCAGCAGTGGGGACACCTCCTACGAGCAGTACTTC. This translates into CASSGDTSYEQYF.

The V call is TRBV7-9, the J call TRBJ1-5; D is possibly TRBD1 (6 bases). Germline V gene sequence: CDR1 SEHNR, CDR2 FQNEAQ (reference sequence). This CDR3 has 16 residues. V shed 6 bases and J shed 4 bases, with 19 bases lying between them. The CDR3 DNA sequence: TGTGCCAGCAGAAAATCCCGGGACATTCCGAATCAGCCCCAGCATTTT. Its translation is CASRKSRDIPNQPQHF. The full variable domain, rest sourced from reference TRBV7-9 and TRBJ1-5, is DTGVSQNPRHKITKRGQNVTFRCDPISEHNRLYWYRQTLGQGPEFLTYFQNEAQLEKSRLLSDRFSAERPKGSFSTLEIQRTEQGDSAMYLCASRKSRDIPNQPQHFGDGTRLSIL.

This sequence joins TRBV18 and TRBJ2-3, with TRBD2 matching 8 bases. Germline V gene data show CDR1 as KGHSH and CDR2 as LQKENI. Unmatched junction bases numbered 5, after V lost 2 bases and J lost 4 bases. The CDR3 runs to 15 residues. This CDR3 is CASSPSGGFADTQYF. CDR3 bases: TGTGCCAGCTCACCAAGCGGGGGCTTCGCAGATACGCAGTATTTT. The whole variable domain, filled in from reference TRBV18 and TRBJ2-3, reads NAGVMQNPRHLVRRRGQEARLRCSPMKGHSHVYWYRQLPEEGLKFMVYLQKENIIDESGMPKERFSAEFPKEGPSILRIQQVVRGDSAAYFCASSPSGGFADTQYFGPGTRLTVL.